This T cell receptor beta chain was identified during a study of T cells in Graves' hyperthyroidism and ophthalmopathy. The CDR3 extends over 13 amino acids. V lost 5 bases and J 0 bases, leaving 7 bases between the germline ends. CDR1 KGHDR and CDR2 SFDVKD come from the germline V gene. This clonotype has ten or more counts. RNA transcripts provided the source from which TCR beta CDR3 regions were amplified. Initially, a first-round RT-PCR of the TCR CDR3 employed the HTBI primer set. TCRdb re-analysed the multiplex PCR reads in MiXCR, keeping a single row per CDR3 protein. The sample carries around 660,000 distinct CDR3 sequences, just under 45% recorded once.

The specimen was peripheral blood or thyroid tissue (not recorded which). The chain joins TRBV24-1 to TRBJ2-7; D is ambiguous. The TCR sequence derives from an adult man with Graves' disease, either hyperthyroidism or ophthalmopathy (not recorded which). CDR3 nucleotide sequence: TGTGCCACCAGTGCGAGGAGCTCCTACGAGCAGTACTTC. Its translation: CATSARSSYEQYF.